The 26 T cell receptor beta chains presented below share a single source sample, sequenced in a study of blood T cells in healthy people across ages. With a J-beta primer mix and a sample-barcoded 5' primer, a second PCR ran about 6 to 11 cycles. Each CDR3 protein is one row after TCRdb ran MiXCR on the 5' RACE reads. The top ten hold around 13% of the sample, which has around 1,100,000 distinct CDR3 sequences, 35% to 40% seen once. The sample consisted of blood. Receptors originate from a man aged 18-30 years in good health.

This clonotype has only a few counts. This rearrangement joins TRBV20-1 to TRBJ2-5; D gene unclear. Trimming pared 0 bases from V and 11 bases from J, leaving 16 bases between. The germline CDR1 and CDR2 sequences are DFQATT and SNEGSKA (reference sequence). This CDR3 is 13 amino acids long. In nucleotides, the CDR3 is TGCAGTGCTAGAGATACGCGTGATAATGAGCAGTACTTC. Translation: CSARDTRDNEQYF.

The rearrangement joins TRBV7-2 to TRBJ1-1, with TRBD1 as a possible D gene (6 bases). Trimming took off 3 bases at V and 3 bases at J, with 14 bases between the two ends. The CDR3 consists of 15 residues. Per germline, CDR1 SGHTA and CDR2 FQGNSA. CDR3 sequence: CASSLTGQRYTEAFF. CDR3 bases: TGTGCCAGCAGCTTGACAGGTCAGCGGTACACTGAAGCTTTCTTT.

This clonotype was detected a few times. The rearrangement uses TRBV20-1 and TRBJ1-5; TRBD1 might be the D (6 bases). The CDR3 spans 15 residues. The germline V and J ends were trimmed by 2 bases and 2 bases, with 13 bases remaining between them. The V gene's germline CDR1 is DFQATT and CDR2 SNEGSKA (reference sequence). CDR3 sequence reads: CSARPGSGGNQPQHF. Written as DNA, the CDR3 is TGCAGTGCTAGACCGGGGTCAGGGGGCAATCAGCCCCAGCATTTT.

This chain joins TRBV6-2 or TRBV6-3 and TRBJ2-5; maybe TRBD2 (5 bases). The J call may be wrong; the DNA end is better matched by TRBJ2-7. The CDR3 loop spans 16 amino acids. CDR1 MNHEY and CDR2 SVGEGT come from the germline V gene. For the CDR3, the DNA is TGTGCCAGCAGTTACTCGGCAGGACGGGGATCTACCGAGCAGTACTTC. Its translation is CASSYSAGRGSTEQYF.

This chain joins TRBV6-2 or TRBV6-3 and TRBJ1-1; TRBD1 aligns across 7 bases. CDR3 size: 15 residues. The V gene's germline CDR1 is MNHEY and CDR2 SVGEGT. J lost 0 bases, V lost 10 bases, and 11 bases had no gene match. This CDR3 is CATSRDSPLNTEAFF. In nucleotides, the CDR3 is TGTGCCACATCCCGGGACAGCCCACTGAACACTGAAGCTTTCTTT.

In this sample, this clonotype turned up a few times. The CDR3 sequence is CASSSRTTNTGELFF. The CDR3 coding sequence is TGTGCCAGCAGCTCCCGGACTACCAACACCGGGGAGCTGTTTTTT. This chain joins TRBV11-2 and TRBJ2-2; TRBD2 is a possible D gene (6 bases). The CDR3 extends over 15 amino acids. V dropped 4 bases and J dropped 2 bases, with 11 bases sitting between them. Looked up from germline, CDR1 is SGHAT and CDR2 is FQNNGV.

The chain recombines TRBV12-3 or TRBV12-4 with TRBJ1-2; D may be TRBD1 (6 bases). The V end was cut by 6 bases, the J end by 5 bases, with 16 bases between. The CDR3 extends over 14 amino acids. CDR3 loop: CASSVGTQGYGYTF. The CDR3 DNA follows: TGTGCCAGCAGCGTCGGGACACAAGGGTATGGCTACACCTTC.

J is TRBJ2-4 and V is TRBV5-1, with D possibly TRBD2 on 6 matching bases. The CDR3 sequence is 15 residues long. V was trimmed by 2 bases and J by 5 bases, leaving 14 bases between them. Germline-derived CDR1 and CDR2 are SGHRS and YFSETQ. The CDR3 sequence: CASSFAGRPENIQYF. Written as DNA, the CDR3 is TGCGCCAGCAGCTTTGCGGGACGGCCCGAAAACATTCAGTACTTC.

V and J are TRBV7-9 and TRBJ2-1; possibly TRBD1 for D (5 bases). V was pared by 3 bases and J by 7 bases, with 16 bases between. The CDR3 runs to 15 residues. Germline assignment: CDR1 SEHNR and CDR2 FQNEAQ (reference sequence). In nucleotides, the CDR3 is TGTGCCAGCAGCTTGCGTAGGGGAACTTTGAATGAGCAGTTCTTC. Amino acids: CASSLRRGTLNEQFF.

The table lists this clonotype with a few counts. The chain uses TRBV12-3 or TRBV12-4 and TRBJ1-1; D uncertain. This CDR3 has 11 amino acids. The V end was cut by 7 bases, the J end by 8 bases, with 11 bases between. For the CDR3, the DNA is TGTGCCAGCACCTCCTTTGCGGAAGCTTTCTTT. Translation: CASTSFAEAFF.

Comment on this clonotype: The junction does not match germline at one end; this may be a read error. CDR3: CAGSETPLVTEAFF. DNA of the CDR3: TGTGCCGGCAGTGAAACACCCTTGGTGACTGAAGCTTTCTTT. The chain employs TRBV2 and TRBJ1-1, with D unresolved. Germline V gives CDR1 SNHLY, CDR2 FYNNEI. This CDR3 spans 14 amino acids. Using reference TRBV2 and TRBJ1-1 for the parts outside the CDR3, the full variable domain is EPEVTQTPSHQVTQMGQEVILRCVPISNHLYFYWYRQILGQKVEFLVSFYNNEISEKSEIFDDQFSVERPDGSNFTLKIRSTKLEDSAMYFCAGSETPLVTEAFFGQGTRLTVV.

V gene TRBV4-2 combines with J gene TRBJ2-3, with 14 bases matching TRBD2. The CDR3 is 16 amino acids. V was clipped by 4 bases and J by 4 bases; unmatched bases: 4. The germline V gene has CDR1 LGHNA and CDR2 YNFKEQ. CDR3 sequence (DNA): TGTGCCAGCAGCCCAGGACTAGCGGGGGGCGCAGATACGCAGTATTTT. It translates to CASSPGLAGGADTQYF.

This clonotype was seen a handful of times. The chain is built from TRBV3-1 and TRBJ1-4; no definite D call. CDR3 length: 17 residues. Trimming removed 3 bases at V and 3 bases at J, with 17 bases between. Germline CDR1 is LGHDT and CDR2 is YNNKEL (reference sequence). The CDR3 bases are TGTGCCAGCAGCCATCGGACTTACAGAATATCTAATGAAAAACTGTTTTTT. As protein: CASSHRTYRISNEKLFF.

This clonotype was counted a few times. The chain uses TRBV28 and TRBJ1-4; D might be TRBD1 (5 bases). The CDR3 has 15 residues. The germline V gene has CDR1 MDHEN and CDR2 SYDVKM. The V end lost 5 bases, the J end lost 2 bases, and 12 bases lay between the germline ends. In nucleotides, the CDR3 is TGTGCCAGCAGTCGGGGGGGTCCCACTAATGAAAAACTGTTTTTT. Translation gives CASSRGGPTNEKLFF.

CDR3 protein: CASRILAGGVSSYNEQFF. In nucleotides, the CDR3 is TGTGCCAGCAGAATACTAGCGGGGGGGGTCAGCTCCTACAATGAGCAGTTCTTC. The rearrangement uses TRBV27 and TRBJ2-1; 13 bases fit TRBD2. J was trimmed by 0 bases and V by 6 bases; bases with no gene match: 8. This CDR3 is built from 18 residues. Germline lookup yields CDR1 MNHEY and CDR2 SMNVEV (reference sequence).

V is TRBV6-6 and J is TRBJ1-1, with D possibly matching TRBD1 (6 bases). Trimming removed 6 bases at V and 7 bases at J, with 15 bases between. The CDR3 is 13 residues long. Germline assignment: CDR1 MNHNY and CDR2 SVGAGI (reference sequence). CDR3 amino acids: CASSTAGTSEAFF. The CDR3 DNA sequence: TGTGCCAGCAGCACTGCCGGGACAAGTGAAGCTTTCTTT.

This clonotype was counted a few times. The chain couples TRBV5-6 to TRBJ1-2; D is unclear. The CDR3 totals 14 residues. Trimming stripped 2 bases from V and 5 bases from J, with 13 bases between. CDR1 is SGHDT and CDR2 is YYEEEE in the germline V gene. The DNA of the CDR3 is TGTGCCAGCAGCTTAGGGTCCACAACTTATGGCTACACCTTC. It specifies CASSLGSTTYGYTF.

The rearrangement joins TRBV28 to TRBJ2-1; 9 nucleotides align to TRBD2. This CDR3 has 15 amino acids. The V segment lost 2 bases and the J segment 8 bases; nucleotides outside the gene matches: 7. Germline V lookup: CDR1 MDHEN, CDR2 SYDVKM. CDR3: CASSLASGAVYEQFF. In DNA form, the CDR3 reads TGTGCCAGCAGTTTAGCTAGCGGGGCCGTCTATGAGCAGTTCTTC.

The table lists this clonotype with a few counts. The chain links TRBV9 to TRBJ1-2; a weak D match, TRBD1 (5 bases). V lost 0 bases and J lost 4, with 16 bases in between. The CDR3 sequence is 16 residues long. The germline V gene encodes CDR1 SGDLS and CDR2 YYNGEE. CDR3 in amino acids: CASSVDAGGDSYGYTF. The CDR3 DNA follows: TGTGCCAGCAGCGTAGACGCGGGAGGGGACTCCTATGGCTACACCTTC.

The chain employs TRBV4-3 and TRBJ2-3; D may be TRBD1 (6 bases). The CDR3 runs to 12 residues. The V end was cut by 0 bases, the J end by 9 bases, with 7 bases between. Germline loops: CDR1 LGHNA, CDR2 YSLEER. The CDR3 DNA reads TGCGCCAGCAGCCAAGAGGACAGAACGCAGTATTTT. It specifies CASSQEDRTQYF.

The CDR3, as DNA: TGTGCCAGCAGCTTAGTAGTAGGGGAGGCCTACAATGAGCAGTTCTTC. This codes for CASSLVVGEAYNEQFF. This chain links TRBV7-2 with TRBJ2-1; D might be TRBD2 (6 bases). The CDR3 extends over 16 amino acids. V shed 1 base and J shed 2 bases, with 12 bases lying between them. Per the germline V gene, CDR1 is SGHTA and CDR2 is FQGNSA.

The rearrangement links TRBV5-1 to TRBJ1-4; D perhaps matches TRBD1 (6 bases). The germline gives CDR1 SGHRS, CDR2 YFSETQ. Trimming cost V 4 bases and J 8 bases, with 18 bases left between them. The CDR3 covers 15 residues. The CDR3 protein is CASSLQQGGGEKLFF. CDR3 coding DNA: TGCGCCAGCAGCCTACAACAGGGCGGTGGCGAAAAACTGTTTTTT. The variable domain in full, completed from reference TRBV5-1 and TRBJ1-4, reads KAGVTQTPRYLIKTRGQQVTLSCSPISGHRSVSWYQQTPGQGLQFLFEYFSETQRNKGNFPGRFSGRQFSNSRSEMNVSTLELGDSALYLCASSLQQGGGEKLFFGSGTQLSVL.

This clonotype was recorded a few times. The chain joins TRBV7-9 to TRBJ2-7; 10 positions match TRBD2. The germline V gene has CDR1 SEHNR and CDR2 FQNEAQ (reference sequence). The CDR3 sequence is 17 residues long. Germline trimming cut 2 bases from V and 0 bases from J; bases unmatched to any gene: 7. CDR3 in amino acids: CASSLFQAGGSSYEQYF. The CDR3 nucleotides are TGTGCCAGCAGCTTATTTCAAGCGGGGGGGTCCTCCTACGAGCAGTACTTC.

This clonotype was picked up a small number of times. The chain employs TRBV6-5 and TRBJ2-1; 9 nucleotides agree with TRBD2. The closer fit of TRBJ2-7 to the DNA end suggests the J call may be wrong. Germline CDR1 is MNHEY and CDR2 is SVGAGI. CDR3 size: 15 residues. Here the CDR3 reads CASSYSGTSYNEQYF. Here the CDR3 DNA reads TGTGCCAGCAGTTACTCCGGGACTAGCTACAATGAGCAGTACTTC.

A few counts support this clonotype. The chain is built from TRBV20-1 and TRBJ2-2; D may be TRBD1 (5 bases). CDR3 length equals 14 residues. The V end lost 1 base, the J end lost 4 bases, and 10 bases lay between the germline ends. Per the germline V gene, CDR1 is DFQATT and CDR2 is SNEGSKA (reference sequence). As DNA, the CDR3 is TGCAGTGCTAGAGGTACAGGACGCACCGGGGAGCTGTTTTTT. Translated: CSARGTGRTGELFF.

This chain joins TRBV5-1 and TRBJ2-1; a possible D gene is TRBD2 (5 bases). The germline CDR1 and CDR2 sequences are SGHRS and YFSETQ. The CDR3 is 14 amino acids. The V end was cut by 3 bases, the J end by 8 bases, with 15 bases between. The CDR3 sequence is CASSSEVLRDEQFF. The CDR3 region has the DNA TGCGCCAGCAGCTCGGAGGTGTTGAGGGATGAGCAGTTCTTC.